This is a list of T cell receptor beta chains from one sample in a study of T cell responses to AZD1222 COVID-19 vaccine. Sequencing used immunoSEQ multiplex PCR; TCRdb keeps in-frame clones, though not all of them. This table has about 67,000 clones, roughly 80% appearing once. The material sequenced was peripheral blood, taken on day 0 of AZD1222 vaccination. These receptors all stem from an adult in good health. CDR3s include the opening cysteine and the closing phenylalanine or tryptophan. A D gene is named only where the DNA matches it firmly. Part of the rows lack a size; the others show once, few, many or a class for expanded clones.

V	J	size	D	CDR3	DNA
TRBV5-4	TRBJ2-2	-	-	CASSKDSQGNTGELFF	TGTGCCAGCAGCAAGGACAGCCAAGGGAACACCGGGGAGCTGTTTTTT
TRBV5-4	TRBJ1-4	-	-	CASSASGTAFEKLFF	TGTGCCAGCAGCGCCTCCGGGACGGCCTTCGAAAAACTGTTTTTT
TRBV19	TRBJ1-3	-	TRBD1	CASSDRAPGNTIYF	TGTGCCAGTAGTGACAGGGCGCCTGGAAACACCATATATTTT
TRBV28	TRBJ1-6	-	-	CASRPWVGQGTNSPLHF	TGTGCCAGCAGACCTTGGGTAGGGCAGGGGACTAATTCACCCCTCCACTTT
TRBV20-1	TRBJ2-7	few	-	CSASDMVGWNSYEQYF	TGCAGTGCTAGTGATATGGTGGGATGGAACTCCTACGAGCAGTACTTC
TRBV28	TRBJ1-5	-	TRBD1	CASSHDGGGAGQPQHF	TGTGCCAGCAGTCACGACGGAGGGGGCGCAGGGCAGCCCCAGCATTTT
TRBV7-2	TRBJ1-1	once	-	CASSPTGATEAFF	TGTGCCAGCAGCCCGACGGGGGCCACTGAAGCTTTCTTT
TRBV7-2	TRBJ1-1	-	-	CATAPGVHTEAFF	TGTGCCACCGCCCCAGGGGTGCACACTGAAGCTTTCTTT
TRBV28	TRBJ1-5	once	-	CASSLKIQPQHF	TGTGCCAGCAGTTTAAAGATTCAGCCCCAGCATTTT
TRBV5-6	TRBJ2-7	once	-	CASSLGMAGPSSYEQYF	TGTGCCAGCAGCTTGGGCATGGCAGGGCCAAGCTCCTACGAGCAGTACTTC
TRBV19	TRBJ1-1	once	TRBD1	CASSISPFLTGETQAFF	TGTGCCAGTAGTATCTCTCCCTTCTTGACAGGGGAAACGCAAGCTTTCTTT
TRBV3-1/TRBV3-2	TRBJ1-1	-	-	CASSRPGQTNTEAFF	TGTGCCAGCTCTCGGCCGGGACAAACGAACACTGAAGCTTTCTTT
TRBV28	TRBJ2-4	-	TRBD2	CASSSTGRLLAGENIQYF	TGTGCCAGCAGTTCAACCGGCAGGCTCCTAGCGGGGGAAAACATTCAGTACTTC
TRBV4-3	TRBJ1-2	few	TRBD1	CASSQAGTGGMRGYTF	TGCGCCAGCAGCCAGGCCGGGACAGGGGGGATGCGTGGCTACACCTTC
TRBV11-2	TRBJ1-2	-	TRBD1	CASSLDFGQGTYGYTF	TGTGCCAGCAGCTTAGACTTCGGACAGGGTACCTATGGCTACACCTTC
TRBV7-9	TRBJ2-7	once	-	CASRFDRSYEQYF	TGTGCCAGCAGATTCGACAGGTCCTACGAGCAGTACTTC